What follows are 25 T cell receptor beta chains derived from one specimen sequenced in a study of T cell responses to AZD1222 COVID-19 vaccine. Repertoires were generated with immunoSEQ multiplex PCR, while TCRdb's copy carries only in-frame clones and drops some. Of roughly 150,000 clones listed, around 91% are singletons. The sequencing used peripheral blood, collected on day 0 of AZD1222 vaccination. Source of these receptors: an adult in good health.

The chain uses TRBV30 and TRBJ1-2, with D perhaps matching TRBD1 (6 bases). Germline V CDR1 and CDR2: GTSNPN, SVGIG (reference sequence). Trimming took 0 bases from V and 3 from J, leaving 14 bases between them. The CDR3 runs to 15 residues. The CDR3 region has the DNA TGTGCCTGGAGTGTCCCCGGCAGGGGAGACTATGGCTACACCTTC. It codes for CAWSVPGRGDYGYTF.

The count of this clone is one. The identical CDR3 is also encoded by other nucleotide sequences in the sample. This chain's CDR3 is CASSLGPNNEQFF. Here the CDR3 DNA reads TGCGCCAGCAGCTTGGGTCCAAACAATGAGCAGTTCTTC. This chain uses TRBV5-1 with TRBJ2-1, with unresolved D. Germline V CDR1 and CDR2: SGHRS, YFSETQ. Trimming left V 0 bases short and J 5 bases short, with 6 bases between. CDR3 length: 13 amino acids.

This rearrangement joins TRBV19 to TRBJ2-5, with TRBD2 as a possible D gene (8 bases). The CDR3 has 15 amino acids. Germline V gene data show CDR1 as LNHDA and CDR2 as SQIVND (reference sequence). V shed 6 bases and J shed 5 bases, with 19 bases lying between them. The CDR3 region has the DNA TGTGCCAGTAGCCCGAGGGGACTAGGGGGCGAGACCCAGTACTTC. Translating gives CASSPRGLGGETQYF.

The CDR3 reads CASSAQGEQPQHF. Written as DNA, the CDR3 is TGTGCCAGCAGCGCACAGGGGGAACAGCCCCAGCATTTT. The chain uses TRBV7-9 and TRBJ1-5; TRBD1 matches 8 bases. This CDR3 has 13 amino acids. Germline CDR1 reads SEHNR; CDR2 reads FQNEAQ (reference sequence). The ends lost 5 bases at V and 7 bases at J; junction bases unmatched: 4.

The V and J genes are TRBV28 and TRBJ1-5, with D maybe TRBD1 (6 bases). CDR1 is MDHEN, CDR2 SYDVKM, per germline. V dropped 6 bases and J dropped 4 bases, with 16 bases sitting between them. The CDR3 is 15 residues long. The CDR3 DNA sequence: TGTGCCAGCAGCCCCGGGACAAGGAGAAATCAGCCCCAGCATTTT. It is translated as CASSPGTRRNQPQHF.

The rearrangement links TRBV7-2 to TRBJ1-2, with D possibly TRBD1 on 6 matching bases. V lost 1 base to trimming and J lost 2 bases, with 11 bases between them. The CDR3 has 15 residues. Germline CDR1 reads SGHTA; CDR2 reads FQGNSA. CDR3 residues: CASSLVGALNYGYTF. The CDR3 DNA sequence: TGTGCCAGCAGCTTAGTGGGGGCCCTGAACTATGGCTACACCTTC. Looking up the rest from reference TRBV7-2 and TRBJ1-2 gives the full variable domain: GAGVSQSPSNKVTEKGKDVELRCDPISGHTALYWYRQSLGQGLEFLIYFQGNSAPDKSGLPSDRFSAERTGGSVSTLTIQRTQQEDSAVYLCASSLVGALNYGYTFGSGTRLTVV.

The chain uses TRBV7-2 and TRBJ2-6; D possibly uses TRBD1 or TRBD2 (5 bases each). The germline V gene encodes CDR1 SGHTA and CDR2 FQGNSA. V was shortened by 3 bases and J by 4 bases, with 16 bases between the two germline ends. The CDR3 covers 17 residues. The CDR3 nucleotides are TGTGCCAGCAGCTTTGGGGCGAGGGCCGGCGGGGCCAACGTCCTGACTTTC. Protein product: CASSFGARAGGANVLTF.

This clone was counted a few times. The chain employs TRBV29-1 and TRBJ2-7; D might be TRBD2 (6 bases). V was trimmed by 4 bases and J by 0 bases, leaving 7 bases between them. The CDR3 is 12 amino acids. Germline V CDR1 and CDR2: SQVTM, ANQGSEA. CDR3 DNA: TGCAGCGTTGCCGGGGGCTCCTACGAGCAGTACTTC. Protein sequence: CSVAGGSYEQYF.

The chain links TRBV12-3 or TRBV12-4 to TRBJ2-5, with D possibly matching TRBD1 (5 bases). Trimming took 8 bases from V and 4 from J, leaving 14 bases between them. There are 13 residues in the CDR3. The chain's CDR3 is CASALFQGETQYF. DNA for the CDR3: TGTGCCAGCGCCCTGTTCCAGGGAGAGACCCAGTACTTC.

The chain uses TRBV30 and TRBJ1-5; D may be TRBD1 (5 bases). The V end lost 5 bases, the J end lost 5 bases, and 16 bases lay between the germline ends. This CDR3 has 14 amino acids. Germline V lookup: CDR1 GTSNPN, CDR2 SVGIG (reference sequence). The CDR3 DNA is TGTGCCTGGGAAATCAGGGCCGTGGATCAGCCCCAGCATTTT. It yields the protein CAWEIRAVDQPQHF.

V and J are TRBV7-8 and TRBJ1-1, with D uncertain. CDR1 is SGHVS and CDR2 is FQNEAQ in the germline V gene. The V and J ends lost 1 base and 7 bases respectively, with 10 bases between them. This CDR3 is 13 amino acids long. The CDR3 loop is CASSLGGLGEAFF. The CDR3 coding sequence is TGTGCCAGCAGCTTAGGGGGATTGGGTGAAGCTTTCTTT.

This sequence joins TRBV30 and TRBJ2-7; 9 bases align to TRBD2. Germline V lookup: CDR1 GTSNPN, CDR2 SVGIG (reference sequence). The CDR3 extends over 13 amino acids. V shed 4 bases and J 3 bases; nucleotides not matched to a gene: 4. The DNA of the CDR3 is TGTGCCTGGACGACTAGCGGCAGCTACGAGCAGTACTTC. It encodes CAWTTSGSYEQYF.

The chain has TRBV18 and TRBJ1-1; D unclear. Trimming removed 1 base from V and 1 base from J, with 13 bases in between. Looked up from germline, CDR1 is KGHSH and CDR2 is LQKENI. The CDR3 runs 16 residues. The CDR3 DNA follows: TGTGCCAGCTCACCACGTCGGATGGCAAAGAACACTGAAGCTTTCTTT. Translated, it gives CASSPRRMAKNTEAFF.

As DNA, the CDR3 is TGTGCCAGTAGTCCGCGGACAGGGTTCGGGGCCAACGTCCTGACTTTC. It is translated as CASSPRTGFGANVLTF. The genes are TRBV19 and TRBJ2-6; TRBD1 aligns across 8 bases. Trimming took 5 bases from V and 4 from J; bases not matched to a gene: 7. Germline CDR1 and CDR2: LNHDA and SQIVND (reference sequence). The CDR3 is 16 amino acids.

The chain recombines TRBV24-1 with TRBJ2-1, with TRBD1 as a possible D gene (5 bases). The CDR3 runs to 14 residues. Germline assignment: CDR1 KGHDR and CDR2 SFDVKD. Trimming removed 1 base from V and 9 bases from J, with 12 bases in between. This CDR3 reads CATSDLQAGAEQFF. As DNA, the CDR3 is TGTGCCACCAGTGATTTACAGGCTGGGGCTGAGCAGTTCTTC.

The J gene is TRBJ2-7, the V gene TRBV19; no definite D call. This CDR3 spans 12 amino acids. Germline assignment: CDR1 LNHDA and CDR2 SQIVND (reference sequence). Trimming stripped 0 bases from V and 4 bases from J, with 4 bases between. The CDR3, as DNA: TGTGCCAGTAGTATAGATGGATACGAGCAGTACTTC. Encoded protein: CASSIDGYEQYF.

This clone was seen a few times. The CDR3 reads CASSLKGDRVGEQFF. The CDR3 DNA reads TGTGCCAGCAGCCTGAAAGGGGACAGGGTGGGTGAGCAGTTCTTC. The chain joins TRBV7-9 to TRBJ2-1; 9 nucleotides align to TRBD1. Germline lookup yields CDR1 SEHNR and CDR2 FQNEAQ (reference sequence). The CDR3 has 15 residues. V was clipped by 5 bases and J by 9 bases; unmatched bases: 11.

J is TRBJ2-1 and V is TRBV4-3; 9 nucleotides agree with TRBD2. Losses at the gene ends were 1 base for V and 14 bases for J; bases not matched to a gene: 12. Germline V gene lookup returns CDR1 LGHNA and CDR2 YSLEER. The CDR3 sequence is 15 residues long. This CDR3 is CASSQVEREVSIKFF. The CDR3, as DNA: TGCGCCAGCAGCCAAGTCGAGCGGGAGGTTTCTATAAAGTTCTTC.

The genes are TRBV5-1 and TRBJ1-5; the D is unclear. Per the germline V gene, CDR1 is SGHRS and CDR2 is YFSETQ. The V gene lost 0 bases and the J gene lost 5 bases, with 12 bases spanning the gap. This CDR3 is 15 amino acids long. The CDR3 DNA is TGCGCCAGCAGCTTGGCCGGCACCATCCATCAGCCCCAGCATTTT. Residues: CASSLAGTIHQPQHF.

The V call is TRBV9, the J call TRBJ2-3; TRBD2 might be the D (5 bases). Germline CDR1 reads SGDLS; CDR2 reads YYNGEE. This CDR3 is built from 15 residues. Trimming shortened V by 3 bases and J by 2 bases, and 13 bases separated the two germline ends. The CDR3 spells CASSARRDYTDTQYF. The DNA of the CDR3 is TGTGCCAGCAGCGCCCGACGCGACTACACAGATACGCAGTATTTT.

The CDR3 DNA is TGTGCCAGTAGTATGAATTACGCGGGCGACACTGAAGCTTTCTTT. Translation gives CASSMNYAGDTEAFF. The chain has TRBV19 and TRBJ1-1, with D unresolved. V was clipped by 3 bases and J by 3 bases, with 14 bases between them. In germline, CDR1 is LNHDA, CDR2 SQIVND (reference sequence). This CDR3 comprises 15 residues.

Notes on this clone: Other DNA sequences within the sample encode an identical CDR3. This chain connects TRBV6-2 or TRBV6-3 to TRBJ1-1; 7 positions match TRBD1. The CDR3 consists of 20 residues. Germline CDR1 MNHEY, CDR2 SVGEGT. Germline trimming cut 2 bases from V and 3 bases from J; bases unmatched to any gene: 21. The CDR3 is CASSYVYVWDSPPLDTEAFF. The CDR3 coding sequence is TGTGCCAGCAGTTACGTTTATGTATGGGACAGTCCCCCTCTGGACACTGAAGCTTTCTTT.

The table lists this clone with a count of one. This rearrangement joins TRBV18 to TRBJ2-1, with D unresolved. This CDR3 has 13 amino acids. The V gene's germline CDR1 is KGHSH and CDR2 LQKENI. V gave up 3 bases and J gave up 6 bases, with 9 bases separating them. The CDR3 region has the DNA TGTGCCAGCTCACCCAGGAGTCCCAATGAGCAGTTCTTC. Protein sequence: CASSPRSPNEQFF.

The chain is built from TRBV29-1 and TRBJ2-3; 10 nucleotides agree with TRBD2. V lost 3 bases, J lost 2 bases, and 5 bases stayed unmatched. This CDR3 comprises 15 residues. CDR1 is SQVTM, CDR2 ANQGSEA, per germline. CDR3 region: CSVDSGTSVTDTQYF. CDR3 coding DNA: TGCAGCGTTGATTCCGGGACTAGCGTCACAGATACGCAGTATTTT.

This sequence joins TRBV9 and TRBJ2-1; TRBD2 matches 9 bases. This CDR3 has 15 amino acids. In germline, CDR1 is SGDLS, CDR2 YYNGEE. V lost 2 bases and J lost 6; bases outside the gene matches: 6. The CDR3 nucleotides read TGTGCCAGCAGCGTCCTTAGCGGGAGTAGCAATGAGCAGTTCTTC. It encodes CASSVLSGSSNEQFF.